Given below is one TCR beta chain in context. This sample is drawn from a study of T-cell reconstitution after alpha-beta-depleted transplantation in children. TCRbeta library construction was performed incorporating unique molecular identifiers. Each CDR3 protein is one row after TCRdb ran MiXCR on the PCR reads. The table lists about 360,000 distinct CDR3 sequences, less than 15% of them singletons, with roughly 4.5% in the top ten. The starting material was PBMCs, obtained from the stem cell graft. The receptor's source is a human donor who donated a stem cell graft to a child with Fanconi anemia.

The CDR3 region has the DNA TGTGCCAGCAGTTACGGGGCAGGGAGGCAGCCCCAGCATTTT. As protein: CASSYGAGRQPQHF. The chain joins TRBV6-5 to TRBJ1-5; a weak D match, TRBD1 (5 bases). This CDR3 region has 14 residues. Germline values: CDR1 MNHEY, CDR2 SVGAGI. V was cut by 2 bases and J by 7 bases, with 12 bases left in between.